This TCR beta chain came from a study of radiation and T cells in renal cell carcinoma. The CDR3 has 15 amino acids. Germline V lookup: CDR1 MNHEY, CDR2 SVGAGI. V was cut by 2 bases and J by 1 base, with 11 bases left in between. A remark on this clone: No antigen is known for it.

Treatment here: 15 Gy SBRT to primary tumor, nephrectomy 4 weeks later. Study-wide results and limits: Without pretreatment biopsies, baseline tumor clonotype presence was undetermined.

TCRdb keeps only in-frame clones here, not all; method: immunoSEQ multiplex PCR. The sample has about 20,000 clones; roughly 64% are singletons. The sequencing used tumor tissue, collected from a patient whose treatment included radiotherapy and nephrectomy. The chain carries TRBV6-5 and TRBJ1-1, with D perhaps matching TRBD1 (5 bases). This sequence originates from a woman between 70 and 85 years old with renal cell carcinoma. This CDR3 reads CASSYPTVPNTEAFF. In DNA form, the CDR3 reads TGTGCCAGCAGTTACCCGACAGTCCCGAACACTGAAGCTTTCTTT.